These 8 T cell receptor beta chains came from one sample sequenced in a study of identical twins. TCRdb itself ran the 5' RACE reads through MiXCR, one entry per CDR3 protein. The sample records 1.5 million or so distinct CDR3 sequences, around a third being singletons. Sequencing input: cord blood. All receptors derive from a newborn girl in good health.

This clonotype has only a few counts. Its ends do not fully match the called genes, so a read error is possible. The chain couples TRBV4-1 to TRBJ1-2; D gene unclear. Germline CDR1 MGHRA, CDR2 YSYEKL. The CDR3 has 16 amino acids. Written as DNA, the CDR3 is TGCGCCAGCAGTCAAGAAGCGTTGTTGCTTTCTTATGGCTACACCTTC. Amino acids: CASSQEALLLSYGYTF.

To note about this clonotype: Possible read error: a much larger clone is one base away. CDR3: CAISGSRGRRETQYF. DNA of the CDR3: TGTGCCATCAGTGGATCCCGCGGGAGACGAGAGACCCAGTACTTC. The V and J genes are TRBV10-3 and TRBJ2-7, with 7 bases aligning to TRBD2. The assigned J gene may be wrong: the sequence end matches TRBJ2-5 better. The CDR3 has 15 amino acids. Germline V lookup: CDR1 ENHRY, CDR2 SYGVKD.

The V and J genes are TRBV21-1 and TRBJ2-1. TRBV21-1 is assigned pseudogene status. The CDR3 extends over 18 amino acids. CDR3 region: CASSKALLRTRYANEQFF. The CDR3 DNA sequence: TGTGCCAGCAGCAAAGCGCTGTTGCGGACGAGATATGCCAATGAGCAGTTCTTC.

The chain combines TRBV7-8 with TRBJ2-7; D is undetermined. The V end was cut by 2 bases, the J end by 0 bases, with 11 bases between. CDR1 SGHVS and CDR2 FQNEAQ come from the germline V gene. This CDR3 contains 15 residues. CDR3 region: CASSLSRLSSYEQYF. The CDR3 DNA follows: TGTGCCAGCAGCTTATCTCGGCTTAGCTCCTACGAGCAGTACTTC.

The gene calls are TRBV15 and TRBJ2-1; the D is unclear. Trimming left V 5 bases short and J 4 bases short, with 6 bases between. Germline V lookup: CDR1 LNHNV, CDR2 YYDKDF (reference sequence). The length of the CDR3 is 12 residues. The CDR3 loop reads CATSLGYNEQFF. The CDR3 DNA reads as TGTGCCACCAGCCTGGGATACAATGAGCAGTTCTTC.

On this clonotype: One junction end does not reproduce the germline sequence, and a read error may be involved. The chain has TRBV5-1 and TRBJ1-2; TRBD1 agrees at 7 bases. CDR1 and CDR2 (germline): SGHRS, YFSETQ. This CDR3 has 13 residues. The CDR3, as DNA: TGTGCCAGCAGCTTAGTCCAGGGGGATGGCTACACCTTC. Amino acids: CASSLVQGDGYTF.

This clonotype was found a few times. The V call is TRBV6-2 or TRBV6-3, the J call TRBJ1-2; D ambiguous. This CDR3 is built from 15 residues. Germline V gene sequence: CDR1 MNHEY, CDR2 SVGEGT. V dropped 2 bases and J dropped 7 bases, with 17 bases sitting between them. CDR3 loop: CASSYVGPPWGGYTF. The CDR3 DNA sequence: TGTGCCAGCAGTTACGTGGGCCCACCCTGGGGTGGCTACACCTTC.

This clonotype turned up a few times. The chain employs TRBV10-3 and TRBJ2-3; 9 positions match TRBD2. This CDR3 is 16 amino acids long. The germline V gene encodes CDR1 ENHRY and CDR2 SYGVKD. J lost 2 bases, V lost 4 bases, and 7 bases had no gene match. The CDR3 nucleotides read TGTGCCATCAGTGTCCAACCGGGACTAGCCACAGATACGCAGTATTTT. This sequence encodes CAISVQPGLATDTQYF.